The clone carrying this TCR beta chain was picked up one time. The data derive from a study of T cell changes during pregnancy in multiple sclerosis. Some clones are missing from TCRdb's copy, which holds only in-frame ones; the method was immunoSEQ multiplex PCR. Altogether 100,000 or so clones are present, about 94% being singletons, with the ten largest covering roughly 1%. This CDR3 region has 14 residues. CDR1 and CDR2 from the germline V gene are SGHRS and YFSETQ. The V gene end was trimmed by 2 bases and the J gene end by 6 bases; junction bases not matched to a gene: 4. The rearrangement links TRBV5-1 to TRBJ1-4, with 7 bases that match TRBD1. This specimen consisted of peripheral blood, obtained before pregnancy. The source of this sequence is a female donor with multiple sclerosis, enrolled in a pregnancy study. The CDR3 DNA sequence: TGCGCCAGCAGCTTCCAGGGGGGTGATGAAAAACTGTTTTTT. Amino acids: CASSFQGGDEKLFF.